This is a list of T cell receptor beta chains from one sample in a study of beta chain features in type 1 diabetes. TCRdb keeps only in-frame clones here, not all; method: immunoSEQ multiplex PCR. Seen here are approximately 600,000 clones, roughly 12% observed once, and the top ten hold 0.095% to 0.15%. Sequenced input: naive CD4+ T cells from blood. Every receptor here comes from a man under 40 with type 1 diabetes. Both conserved end residues are part of each CDR3. D genes are given only for firm matches. The size entry is marked missing in some rows and otherwise reads once, few, many or a size class.

CDR3 length	V gene	D gene	clone size	J gene	CDR3 DNA	CDR3 protein
13	TRBV5-8	.	.	TRBJ2-5	TGTGCCAGCAGAGGGGAGCTCCAAGAGACCCAGTACTTC	CASRGELQETQYF
13	TRBV2	.	.	TRBJ2-2	TGTGCCAGCAGTGTACGGGGGACCGGGGAGCTGTTTTTT	CASSVRGTGELFF
15	TRBV4-3	TRBD2	.	TRBJ2-3	TGCGCCAGCAGCCACCGCCTAGCGGGGACAGATACGCAGTATTTT	CASSHRLAGTDTQYF
15	TRBV25-1	TRBD2	few	TRBJ2-3	TGTGCCAGCATCGGGGGGGACCAGAGGGCAGATACGCAGTATTTT	CASIGGDQRADTQYF
16	TRBV5-1	TRBD2	few	TRBJ2-3	TGCGCCAGCAGTCCCGGGACTAGCGGAACCACAGATACGCAGTATTTT	CASSPGTSGTTDTQYF
13	TRBV9	.	few	TRBJ1-3	TGTGCCAGCAGCGACGAATCTGGAAACACCATATATTTT	CASSDESGNTIYF
13	TRBV9	.	.	TRBJ1-2	TGTGCCAGCAGCACCACAGGGAACTATGGCTACACCTTC	CASSTTGNYGYTF
18	TRBV25-1	.	.	TRBJ2-1	TGTGCCAGCAGTGAGGGGGTTGGCGGGGGCCCCTCCTACAATGAGCAGTTCTTC	CASSEGVGGGPSYNEQFF
14	TRBV30	TRBD2	.	TRBJ2-5	TGTGCCTGGAGTACTAGCGGGGGAAGAGAGACCCAGTACTTC	CAWSTSGGRETQYF
11	TRBV7-9	.	.	TRBJ1-1	TGTGCCACCGCGAGGGGAGAAGAAGCTTTCTTT	CATARGEEAFF
16	TRBV25-1	TRBD2	.	TRBJ2-3	TGTGCCAGCAGTGAGGGGGGAGGGAGGAGAGCAGATACGCAGTATTTT	CASSEGGGRRADTQYF
15	TRBV5-1	TRBD2	few	TRBJ2-5	TGCGCCAGCAGCAAGCCGGGGGGGACCCAAGAGACCCAGTACTTC	CASSKPGGTQETQYF
13	TRBV29-1	TRBD1	.	TRBJ1-1	TGCAGCGGGTCACAGGGGATAAACACTGAAGCTTTCTTT	CSGSQGINTEAFF
17	TRBV30	TRBD2	few	TRBJ2-3	TGTGCCTGGAGCAAGACTAGCGGGGTGGGGGGCACAGATACGCAGTATTTT	CAWSKTSGVGGTDTQYF
15	TRBV19	TRBD2	.	TRBJ2-3	TGTGCCAGTAGTACCCAGCGGGGGGGCACAGATACGCAGTATTTT	CASSTQRGGTDTQYF
13	TRBV2	TRBD1	few	TRBJ2-5	TGTGCCAGCTGTAAGGACAGGGAAGAGACCCAGTACTTC	CASCKDREETQYF
17	TRBV11-1	.	.	TRBJ1-2	TGTGCCAGCAGCTTAGGAGGTTCCCTCCGGGGGAACTATGGCTACACCTTC	CASSLGGSLRGNYGYTF
13	TRBV6-5	.	.	TRBJ1-5	TGTGCCAGCAGTACACCCTCGGGGGGCGCCCAGCATTTT	CASSTPSGGAQHF
15	TRBV11-2	TRBD2	.	TRBJ2-5	TGTGCCAGCAGCTTAGGTACTAGCGGACAAGAGACCCAGTACTTC	CASSLGTSGQETQYF
12	TRBV7-2	.	few	TRBJ1-5	TGTGCCAGCACCGTGTACAATCAGCCCCAGCATTTT	CASTVYNQPQHF
15	TRBV25-1	.	few	TRBJ1-2	TGTGCCAGCAGTGAGGGCGGGGGATTTAACTATGGCTACACCTTC	CASSEGGGFNYGYTF
14	TRBV7-3	TRBD1	.	TRBJ2-5	TGTGCCAGCAGCCCCAGTAGGGGGCTGGAGACCCAGTACTTC	CASSPSRGLETQYF
17	TRBV7-2	TRBD2	.	TRBJ2-3	TGTGCCAGCAGCTTACCGGCTAGCGGGGAAACCACAGATACGCAGTATTTT	CASSLPASGETTDTQYF
12	TRBV9	TRBD1	.	TRBJ1-1	TGTGCCAGCAGCGAGGGGGACAGACAAGCTTTCTTT	CASSEGDRQAFF
14	TRBV19	.	few	TRBJ2-7	TGTGCCAGTAGCCGACAGGGAGGGTCCTACGAGCAGTACTTC	CASSRQGGSYEQYF
17	TRBV4-3	.	few	TRBJ2-7	TGCGCCAGCAGCCAAGATGGAACGGGGAAAGTCTCCTACGAGCAGTACTTC	CASSQDGTGKVSYEQYF
16	TRBV7-8	.	.	TRBJ1-5	TGTGCCAGCAGCCCAAACGCTGGGACAAGCAATCAGCCCCAGCATTTT	CASSPNAGTSNQPQHF
14	TRBV29-1	.	.	TRBJ2-5	TGCAGCGTTTATGGTGAGGAGTACCAAGAGACCCGGTACTTC	CSVYGEEYQETRYF
15	TRBV7-9	.	.	TRBJ2-3	TGTGCCAGCAGCTTAGCTAGCGGCAGCACAGATACGCAGTATTTT	CASSLASGSTDTQYF
13	TRBV29-1	TRBD1	.	TRBJ1-2	TGCAGCGGCCGGACAGGAGCCAACTATGGCTACACCTTC	CSGRTGANYGYTF
15	TRBV14	TRBD1	.	TRBJ1-2	TGTGCCAGCAGCCAACGAAGGACAGGCGACTATGGCTACACCTTC	CASSQRRTGDYGYTF
14	TRBV5-1	.	.	TRBJ2-1	TGCGCCAGCAGCTCGGGGGAGCCCTCCAATGAGCAGTTCTTC	CASSSGEPSNEQFF
15	TRBV18	TRBD1	.	TRBJ1-1	TGTGCCAGCTCACCAGGGGACAGGGTGAATAGTGAAGCTTTCTTT	CASSPGDRVNSEAFF
15	TRBV6-5	.	.	TRBJ1-3	TGTGCCAGCAGTATTGACGGTCCGGCTGGAAACACCATATATTTT	CASSIDGPAGNTIYF
13	TRBV10-3	.	few	TRBJ1-6	TGTGCCATCAGGGGGGGGCAGGATTCACCCCTCCACTTT	CAIRGGQDSPLHF
18	TRBV4-3	TRBD1	.	TRBJ1-5	TGCGCCAGCAGCCCAGAGGACAGGGGAAGGTGGGGTGGTCAGCCCCAGCATTTT	CASSPEDRGRWGGQPQHF